Listed here are 3 T cell receptor beta chains from one sample, sequenced in a study of cytomegalovirus exposure and HLA in healthy donors. Profiled with immunoSEQ multiplex PCR; TCRdb holds only in-frame clones, not every one. The table records roughly 68,000 clones, roughly 97% of them present only once. The material sequenced was PBMCs. These receptors originate from a man between 18 and 29 years old in good health and CMV-seronegative.

The DNA for the CDR3 is TGTGCCAGCAGTTTATTTATACGCGGGAGGACTGAAGCTTTCTTT. Its translation is CASSLFIRGRTEAFF. This chain joins TRBV28 and TRBJ1-1; D unresolved. Germline V gene lookup returns CDR1 MDHEN and CDR2 SYDVKM. This CDR3 contains 15 residues. V lost 1 base to trimming and J lost 5 bases, with 14 bases between them.

The genes are TRBV5-6 and TRBJ2-7, with 7 bases that match TRBD2. This CDR3 has 16 amino acids. V dropped 0 bases and J dropped 1; count of bases not matched to a gene: 7. Germline V lookup: CDR1 SGHDT, CDR2 YYEEEE. The CDR3 DNA sequence: TGTGCCAGCAGCTTGGAGGGCCAGGGACTATCCTACGAGCAGTACTTC. Amino acids: CASSLEGQGLSYEQYF.

The CDR3 DNA reads TGTGCCATCAGTGGTACAGGTAACTATGGCTACACCTTC. Translation gives CAISGTGNYGYTF. This chain connects TRBV10-3 to TRBJ1-2, with D possibly matching TRBD1 (5 bases). The CDR3 sequence is 13 residues long. Deletions cut 4 bases from V and 1 base from J, with 7 bases between. Looked up from germline, CDR1 is ENHRY and CDR2 is SYGVKD.